This entry is about one T cell receptor (beta chain). Antigen unknown. This sample is part of a study of graft-versus-host responses after intestinal transplantation. Study-wide background: Each of the recipients got a multivisceral, liver-intestinal, or isolated intestinal transplant. Anti-thymocyte globulin served as induction for all recipients, who then took tacrolimus and steroids for approximately three years.

Study-wide results and caveats: GvH clones appeared in recipient marrow, some first in ileum or blood. Graft-versus-host to host-versus-graft clonal ratios in allografts were high in patients with graft-donor T cell macrochimerism.

The CDR3 has 17 residues. The germline V gene has CDR1 KGHSH and CDR2 LQKENI. V was pared by 5 bases and J by 0 bases, with 10 bases of the junction left unmatched. The protocol was immunoSEQ multiplex PCR, while the TCRdb copy is restricted to in-frame clones and leaves out a portion. The sample carries approximately 89,000 clones, more than 80% recorded once. The input for sequencing was PBMCs, taken roughly 450 days after intestinal transplant. This chain links TRBV18 with TRBJ1-3; 7 nucleotides match TRBD1. This sequence originates from a human patient who received an intestinal transplant, so some T cells may come from the graft donor. CDR3 sequence (DNA): TGTGCCAGCTCATCCAGGACAGGAACCTTCTCTGGAAACACCATATATTTT. Translation gives CASSSRTGTFSGNTIYF.